These 16 T cell receptor beta chains share one sample of origin, sequenced in a study of shared clonotypes between healthy human individuals. Using immunoSEQ multiplex PCR, the repertoire was profiled, and TCRdb retains in-frame clones only, with some absent. This sample yields about 450,000 clones, of which 70% to 80% are seen a single time; less than 15% belongs to the top ten. The sequencing sample was made of PBMCs. The origin of the receptors is a woman in her thirties or forties in good health. Some clones in this sample may be carry-over from other donors' samples.

The chain joins TRBV10-3 to TRBJ1-2; 12 positions agree with TRBD1. Trimming at V came to 6 bases and at J to 5 bases, leaving 4 bases not matched to a gene. Germline V gene data show CDR1 as ENHRY and CDR2 as SYGVKD. This CDR3 region has 14 residues. This CDR3 is CAIRGTGGIYGYTF. CDR3 in DNA: TGTGCCATCAGAGGGACAGGGGGCATTTATGGCTACACCTTC.

As concerns this clone: A far bigger clonotype differs at one base, so this is likely a read error. This sequence joins TRBV7-9 and TRBJ1-5; D perhaps matches TRBD1 (5 bases). Looked up from germline, CDR1 is SEHNR and CDR2 is FQNEAQ (reference sequence). There are 15 residues in the CDR3. Trimming removed 5 bases at V and 2 bases at J, with 13 bases between. The CDR3 loop is CASSPGGRGNQPQHF. The CDR3 DNA reads TGTGCCAGCAGCCCCGGGGGACGGGGCAATCAGCCCCAGCATTTT.

V is TRBV27 and J is TRBJ1-1; 7 bases match TRBD1. CDR1 is MNHEY, CDR2 SMNVEV, per germline (reference sequence). This CDR3 region has 13 residues. V dropped 7 bases and J dropped 6; count of bases not matched to a gene: 8. The CDR3 sequence: CASIPTGAAEAFF. The CDR3 DNA follows: TGTGCCAGCATTCCTACAGGGGCGGCTGAAGCTTTCTTT.

The chain couples TRBV5-4 to TRBJ1-4; D uncertain. Trimming removed 0 bases at V and 4 bases at J, with 7 bases between. The CDR3 loop spans 14 amino acids. Germline assignment: CDR1 SGHNT and CDR2 YYREEE (reference sequence). CDR3 in DNA: TGTGCCAGCAGCTTGGACCGCCGTAATGAAAAACTGTTTTTT. Its translation: CASSLDRRNEKLFF.

The chain employs TRBV11-2 and TRBJ2-1; D is unclear. Trimming cost V 7 bases and J 5 bases, with 15 bases left between them. The CDR3 spans 14 residues. The germline V gene has CDR1 SGHAT and CDR2 FQNNGV. The CDR3 reads CASTLMAANNEQFF. CDR3 bases: TGTGCCAGCACCCTCATGGCAGCAAACAATGAGCAGTTCTTC.

This chain links TRBV4-3 with TRBJ2-1; D is unresolved. Trimming shortened V by 0 bases and J by 4 bases, and 10 bases separated the two germline ends. Germline V gives CDR1 LGHNA, CDR2 YSLEER. CDR3 length: 15 amino acids. The CDR3 loop reads CASSQDPTPYNEQFF. The CDR3 DNA reads TGCGCCAGCAGCCAAGATCCGACTCCGTACAATGAGCAGTTCTTC.

This clone was counted between two and nine times. Written as DNA, the CDR3 is TGTGCCAGCAGCTCATGGACAGGGTTCGGTTTGATTGGGGCCAACGTCCTGACTTTC. Translation: CASSSWTGFGLIGANVLTF. V and J are TRBV13 and TRBJ2-6; 8 bases are a match to TRBD1. V lost 4 bases to trimming and J lost 3 bases; unmatched junction nucleotides: 14. CDR3 length: 19 amino acids. The germline V gene has CDR1 PRHDT and CDR2 FYEKMQ (reference sequence).

The CDR3 DNA follows: TGTGCCAGCAGCTTAAGGCTGGGGGGCTACGAGCAGTACTTC. The encoded protein is CASSLRLGGYEQYF. The chain recombines TRBV7-8 with TRBJ2-7; D may be TRBD2 (6 bases). The CDR3 contains 14 residues. Trimming stripped 2 bases from V and 3 bases from J, with 11 bases between. CDR1 and CDR2 (germline): SGHVS, FQNEAQ.

The chain is built from TRBV19 and TRBJ1-4, with TRBD1 matching 7 bases. CDR3 size: 13 residues. CDR1 LNHDA and CDR2 SQIVND come from the germline V gene (reference sequence). V shed 7 bases and J 7 bases; nucleotides not matched to a gene: 6. CDR3 bases: TGTGCCAGTATAGACAGGGATCGTGAAAAACTGTTTTTT. The encoded protein is CASIDRDREKLFF.

V usage is TRBV7-3 and J usage is TRBJ2-7, with D perhaps matching TRBD1 or TRBD2 (5 bases each). The CDR3 is 15 amino acids. Trimming stripped 6 bases from V and 2 bases from J, with 17 bases between. Germline-derived CDR1 and CDR2 are SGHTA and FQGTGA. In DNA form, the CDR3 reads TGTGCCAGCAGTTTGGATGGGACGGACACCTACGAGCAGTACTTC. This encodes CASSLDGTDTYEQYF.

The chain uses TRBV11-1 and TRBJ2-3; D call uncertain. Looked up from germline, CDR1 is SGHAT and CDR2 is FQDESV (reference sequence). The CDR3 runs to 15 residues. The ends were cut back, 5 bases at V and 6 bases at J, with 18 bases in the middle. Written as DNA, the CDR3 is TGTGCCAGCAGCCCCGGAAGGACCCCACAGGATACGCAGTATTTT. Its translation is CASSPGRTPQDTQYF.

The chain links TRBV5-1 to TRBJ2-5; a possible D gene is TRBD1 (6 bases). Germline CDR1 is SGHRS and CDR2 is YFSETQ. This CDR3 is built from 14 residues. V gave up 2 bases and J gave up 5 bases, with 13 bases separating them. The CDR3 sequence is CASSFVGQGETQYF. The DNA of the CDR3 is TGCGCCAGCAGCTTCGTTGGGCAGGGGGAGACCCAGTACTTC.

The CDR3 protein is CASSLGVQGLLETQYF. CDR3 bases: TGTGCCAGCAGCTTAGGAGTCCAAGGTTTGTTAGAGACCCAGTACTTC. The chain carries TRBV7-9 and TRBJ2-5; D call uncertain. Germline CDR1 SEHNR, CDR2 FQNEAQ (reference sequence). There are 16 residues in the CDR3. V shed 1 base and J shed 4 bases, with 16 bases lying between them.

This chain links TRBV5-4 with TRBJ2-3; tentatively, D is TRBD1 or TRBD2 (5 bases each). CDR1 is SGHNT and CDR2 is YYREEE in the germline V gene (reference sequence). V was cut by 7 bases and J by 4 bases, with 10 bases left in between. The CDR3 has 12 residues. The CDR3 sequence is CASSRDADTQYF. The CDR3 DNA sequence: TGTGCCAGCTCCCGGGACGCAGATACGCAGTATTTT.

This chain links TRBV7-8 with TRBJ1-1, with no clear D. There are 12 residues in the CDR3. The germline CDR1 and CDR2 sequences are SGHVS and FQNEAQ. Trimming removed 5 bases from V and 1 base from J, with 5 bases in between. Here the CDR3 reads CASSRKNTEAFF. In nucleotides, the CDR3 is TGTGCCAGCAGCCGAAAGAACACTGAAGCTTTCTTT.

The V and J genes are TRBV10-3 and TRBJ2-3, with D possibly called TRBD1 or TRBD2 (5 bases each). Germline lookup yields CDR1 ENHRY and CDR2 SYGVKD. V lost 4 bases, J lost 0 bases, and 17 bases lay in between. There are 17 residues in the CDR3. CDR3 residues: CAISGGKTRTSTDTQYF. The CDR3 DNA reads as TGTGCCATCAGTGGGGGGAAGACGAGAACTAGCACAGATACGCAGTATTTT.